The present T cell receptor beta chain was sequenced within a study of CD8+CD57+ T cells in acquired aplastic anemia. Study-wide background: CD4+ and CD8+ cells, once sorted, gave DNA averaging approximately 3.3 ug.

An expansion of CD8+CD57+ cells by flow cytometry had been shown in patients chosen for sequencing. The enrolled patients all had severe acquired aplastic anemia. Points on this clonotype: Its target is not known.

The study profiled TCR beta VDJ and CDR3 using genomic DNA as template. TCRdb re-derived calls from the reads in MiXCR, one entry per CDR3 protein. The sample lists about 200,000 distinct CDR3 sequences; about half were seen once. Study conclusions and caveats: The CD8+ Simpson's diversity of patients and controls was not significantly different. The study identified twenty-nine CD8+ CDR3 sequences shared by patients and controls.

V was cut by 1 base and J by 6 bases, with 10 bases left in between. The CDR3 runs to 13 residues. Germline CDR1 reads SGHVS; CDR2 reads FQNEAQ. The TCR sequence derives from a human donor with aplastic anemia. Sequencing was performed on sorted CD4+, CD8+, or CD8+CD57+ T cells (not recorded which) from PBMCs. The V and J genes are TRBV7-8 and TRBJ2-7; D may be TRBD2 (6 bases). The CDR3 sequence: CASSLVVSGEQYF. In DNA, the CDR3 is TGTGCCAGCAGCTTAGTTGTTAGCGGCGAGCAGTACTTC.